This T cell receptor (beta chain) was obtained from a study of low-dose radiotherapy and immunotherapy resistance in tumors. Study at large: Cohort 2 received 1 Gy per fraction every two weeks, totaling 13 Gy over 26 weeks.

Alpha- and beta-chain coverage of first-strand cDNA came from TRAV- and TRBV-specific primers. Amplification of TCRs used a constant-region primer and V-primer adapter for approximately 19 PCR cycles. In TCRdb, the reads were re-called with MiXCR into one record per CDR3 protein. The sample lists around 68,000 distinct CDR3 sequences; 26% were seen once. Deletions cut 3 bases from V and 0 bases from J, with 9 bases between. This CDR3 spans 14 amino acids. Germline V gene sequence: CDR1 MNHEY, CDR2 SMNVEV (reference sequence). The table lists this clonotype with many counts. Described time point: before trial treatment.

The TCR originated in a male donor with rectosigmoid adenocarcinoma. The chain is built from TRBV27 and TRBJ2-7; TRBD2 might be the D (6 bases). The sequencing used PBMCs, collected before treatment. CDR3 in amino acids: CASSLAGTSYEQYF. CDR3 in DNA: TGTGCCAGCAGTTTGGCGGGGACCTCCTACGAGCAGTACTTC.